These T cell receptor beta chains were read from a single sample in a study of blood T cells in healthy people across ages. One entry per CDR3 protein results from TCRdb running MiXCR on the 5' RACE reads. Here the sample spans about 1.8 million distinct CDR3 sequences, around half being singletons. The specimen sequenced was blood. Receptors originate from a woman aged 35 to 49 in good health. The CDR3 runs from the conserved cysteine through the conserved F or W. A D gene is named only where the DNA matches it firmly. Some rows have no size entry. The others give once, few or many, or a class for an expanded clone.

TRBV29-1	TRBJ2-1	NA	NA	CSVERFGGSYNEQFF	TGCAGCGTTGAGAGGTTTGGGGGTTCCTACAATGAGCAGTTCTTC
TRBV28	TRBJ2-3	NA	NA	CASSPAYSDTQYF	TGTGCCAGCAGTCCGGCGTATTCAGATACGCAGTATTTT
TRBV20-1	TRBJ2-1	NA	few	CSANGGPLNNEQFF	TGCAGTGCAAATGGGGGGCCTCTGAACAATGAGCAGTTCTTC
TRBV5-1	TRBJ2-3	TRBD2	NA	CAGSAWTSGGITDTQYF	TGCGCCGGCAGCGCCTGGACTAGCGGGGGGATCACAGATACGCAGTATTTT
TRBV27	TRBJ1-5	NA	NA	CASSKDRTHYSNQPQHF	TGTGCCAGCAGTAAGGACAGAACACACTATAGCAATCAGCCCCAGCATTTT
TRBV6-2/TRBV6-3	TRBJ2-7	NA	NA	CASSYSGFLEQYF	TGTGCCAGCAGTTACTCTGGGTTCCTCGAGCAGTACTTC
TRBV2	TRBJ2-3	TRBD1	NA	CASSPIQGVSFRSDTQYF	TGTGCCAGCAGTCCTATACAGGGGGTATCGTTCCGAAGCGATACGCAGTATTTT
TRBV7-2	TRBJ2-5	TRBD2	NA	CASSPPGGLQETQYF	TGTGCCAGCAGCCCACCGGGGGGGCTCCAAGAGACCCAGTACTTC
TRBV20-1	TRBJ2-4	NA	few	CSANRDQKNIQYF	TGCAGTGCTAACCGGGACCAAAAAAACATTCAGTACTTC
TRBV18	TRBJ1-2	NA	few	CASSPASEGYTF	TGTGCCAGCTCACCCGCGAGTGAGGGCTACACCTTC